This T cell receptor beta chain was observed in a study of T cell responses to AZD1222 COVID-19 vaccine. The repertoire was sequenced with immunoSEQ multiplex PCR; TCRdb's copy has only in-frame clones and lacks some. Counted here are some 130,000 clones, approximately 92% occurring once; the ten biggest clones make up approximately 6.8%. Study outcomes and limitations: Spike-specific TCR breadth and depth went up after people got two AZD1222 doses. White British people made up most donors, females outnumbered males, and clonal diversity was possibly underestimated.

As regards this clone: Its antigen is still unknown.

The germline CDR1 and CDR2 sequences are SEHNR and FQNEAQ (reference sequence). The CDR3 is 13 amino acids. Trimming left V 8 bases short and J 0 bases short, with 8 bases between. The sequence derives from an adult who received the AZD1222 COVID-19 vaccine. The source was peripheral blood, collected 28 days after the second AZD1222 dose. The chain joins TRBV7-9 to TRBJ2-1; D gene unclear. CDR3 residues: CASWESSYNEQFF. The CDR3 nucleotides read TGTGCCAGCTGGGAAAGCTCCTACAATGAGCAGTTCTTC.